This entry lists 26 T cell receptor beta chains sequenced from one sample in a study of Ad26.COV2.S vaccination and SARS-CoV-2 variants. The treatment was: around 19 received Ad26.COV2.S at low or high dose, single or two shots; about 5 received placebo; per-sample allocation not given. The samples were gathered on day 63 after the first injection of vaccine or placebo. Profiled with immunoSEQ multiplex PCR; TCRdb holds only in-frame clones, not every one. Of about 400,000 clones in the sample, around nine tenths were seen once. This material consisted of peripheral blood, taken in a trial of Ad26.COV2.S vaccine versus placebo. These receptors all come from a person between 18 and 65 years old who received the Ad26.COV2.S COVID-19 vaccine or a placebo.

V is TRBV4-2 and J is TRBJ2-2; the D call may be TRBD1 or TRBD2 (5 bases each). Germline lookup yields CDR1 LGHNA and CDR2 YNFKEQ. The CDR3 totals 16 residues. The V gene lost 1 base and the J gene lost 1 base, with 10 bases spanning the gap. The chain's CDR3 is CASSQVLGVNTGELFF. Here the CDR3 DNA reads TGTGCCAGCAGCCAAGTTTTGGGGGTGAACACCGGGGAGCTGTTTTTT.

The genes are TRBV7-9 and TRBJ1-6, with a weak D call TRBD1 (5 bases). The ends were cut back, 2 bases at V and 10 bases at J, with 12 bases in the middle. The CDR3 extends over 14 amino acids. Germline-derived CDR1 and CDR2 are SEHNR and FQNEAQ (reference sequence). CDR3 nucleotides: TGTGCCAGCAGCTTACAGGGATATGAATCACCCCTCCACTTT. This codes for CASSLQGYESPLHF.

As regards this clone: At one of its ends the junction is not consistent with the germline gene, which may arise from a read error. The chain combines TRBV7-2 with TRBJ2-3, with 10 bases matching TRBD2. This CDR3 has 13 amino acids. Germline assignment: CDR1 SGHTA and CDR2 FQGNSA. The DNA of the CDR3 is TGTGCCAGCAGCCTAGCGGGGGCAGATACGCAGTATTTT. It translates to CASSLAGADTQYF. The full variable domain, in which reference TRBV7-2 and TRBJ2-3 provide the parts outside the CDR3, is GAGVSQSPSNKVTEKGKDVELRCDPISGHTALYWYRQSLGQGLEFLIYFQGNSAPDKSGLPSDRFSAERTGGSVSTLTIQRTQQEDSAVYLCASSLAGADTQYFGPGTRLTVL.

The V and J genes are TRBV28 and TRBJ2-5; unclear D gene. V lost 2 bases to trimming and J lost 1 base, with 11 bases between them. The germline CDR1 and CDR2 sequences are MDHEN and SYDVKM. The CDR3 sequence is 15 residues long. CDR3 sequence (DNA): TGTGCCAGCAGTTTAGGCGTGTCGGTCCAAGAGACCCAGTACTTC. It translates to CASSLGVSVQETQYF. The variable domain in full, with the rest retrieved from reference TRBV28 and TRBJ2-5, is DVKVTQSSRYLVKRTGEKVFLECVQDMDHENMFWYRQDPGLGLRLIYFSYDVKMKEKGDIPEGYSVSREKKERFSLILESASTNQTSMYLCASSLGVSVQETQYFGPGTRLLVL.

The chain couples TRBV4-3 to TRBJ1-2; D call uncertain. CDR3 length equals 15 residues. Germline CDR1 reads LGHNA; CDR2 reads YSLEER. Trimming took 1 base from V and 4 from J, leaving 13 bases between them. The CDR3 loop reads CASSQVIGRSYGYTF. CDR3 bases: TGCGCCAGCAGCCAAGTGATTGGGCGGTCCTATGGCTACACCTTC.

This sequence joins TRBV30 and TRBJ1-5; tentative D call: TRBD1 (5 bases). CDR3 size: 13 residues. Between the trimmed V and J ends, which lost 2 bases and 5 bases, there was a span of 10 bases. The V gene's germline CDR1 is GTSNPN and CDR2 SVGIG (reference sequence). This chain's CDR3 is CAWSMQGYQPQHF. In DNA form, the CDR3 reads TGTGCCTGGAGTATGCAGGGATATCAGCCCCAGCATTTT.

This chain joins TRBV29-1 and TRBJ1-1; perhaps TRBD1 as D (6 bases). CDR3 length: 14 amino acids. Deletions cut 6 bases from V and 2 bases from J, with 16 bases between. Germline CDR1 SQVTM, CDR2 ANQGSEA. The CDR3 protein is CSVAQDRINTEAFF. Written as DNA, the CDR3 is TGCAGCGTGGCCCAGGACAGAATAAACACTGAAGCTTTCTTT.

In DNA form, the CDR3 reads TGCGCCAGCAGTCCCAGACGGGACTCCTACGAGCAGTACTTC. Amino acid sequence: CASSPRRDSYEQYF. This chain joins TRBV23-1 and TRBJ2-7; tentative D call: TRBD2 (5 bases). Being an ORF, TRBV23-1 has a function that is uncertain. There are 14 residues in the CDR3. V was trimmed by 4 bases and J by 0 bases, leaving 10 bases between them.

This chain joins TRBV2 and TRBJ1-6, with D hard to call. V was trimmed by 8 bases and J by 0 bases, leaving 11 bases between them. The germline V gene has CDR1 SNHLY and CDR2 FYNNEI. CDR3 length: 15 residues. The CDR3 protein is CASLIESSYNSPLHF. CDR3 in DNA: TGTGCCAGCCTCATTGAAAGCTCCTATAATTCACCCCTCCACTTT. The complete variable domain, with remaining parts taken from reference TRBV2 and TRBJ1-6, reads EPEVTQTPSHQVTQMGQEVILRCVPISNHLYFYWYRQILGQKVEFLVSFYNNEISEKSEIFDDQFSVERPDGSNFTLKIRSTKLEDSAMYFCASLIESSYNSPLHFGNGTRLTVT.

CDR3 sequence (DNA): TGCGCCAGCAGCCAAGGAGCGACAGGGGTCTACGAGCAGTACTTC. This sequence encodes CASSQGATGVYEQYF. This rearrangement joins TRBV4-3 to TRBJ2-7; TRBD1 agrees at 8 bases. The CDR3 is 15 amino acids. J lost 3 bases, V lost 1 base, and 5 bases had no gene match. Germline values: CDR1 LGHNA, CDR2 YSLEER.

In its sample, this clone was seen once. The chain joins TRBV4-3 to TRBJ1-1; no clear D gene. Germline CDR1 reads LGHNA; CDR2 reads YSLEER. The CDR3 totals 15 residues. V lost 0 bases to trimming and J lost 5 bases, with 13 bases between them. CDR3 DNA sequence: TGCGCCAGCAGCCAAGAGGCAGTATTAAGGACTGAAGCTTTCTTT. Amino acid sequence: CASSQEAVLRTEAFF.

This clone was recorded a few times. The rearrangement joins TRBV5-1 to TRBJ1-2; D is perhaps TRBD1 (6 bases). CDR3 length: 14 amino acids. Germline assignment: CDR1 SGHRS and CDR2 YFSETQ. Trimming took 4 bases from V and 10 from J, leaving 20 bases between them. The DNA for the CDR3 is TGCGCCAGCAGCCCGTTGGGACAAGGGGAAGTCTACACCTTC. Translating gives CASSPLGQGEVYTF.

The rearrangement links TRBV12-5 to TRBJ1-1; 11 nucleotides line up with TRBD1. Germline-derived CDR1 and CDR2 are LGHNT and FRNRAP. J was trimmed by 3 bases and V by 2 bases; bases with no gene match: 8. This CDR3 is 17 amino acids long. The CDR3 reads CASGLTLRTGGDTEAFF. The DNA of the CDR3 is TGTGCTAGTGGTTTGACCCTTCGGACAGGGGGCGACACTGAAGCTTTCTTT.

This chain connects TRBV2 to TRBJ2-5; TRBD2 agrees at 10 bases. V lost 4 bases and J lost 0; bases outside the gene matches: 2. CDR3 length: 15 amino acids. Per germline, CDR1 SNHLY and CDR2 FYNNEI. This CDR3 is CASSGSGGYQETQYF. DNA for the CDR3: TGTGCCAGCAGTGGTAGCGGGGGGTACCAAGAGACCCAGTACTTC. Based on the CDR3 plus reference TRBV2 and TRBJ2-5, the full variable domain is EPEVTQTPSHQVTQMGQEVILRCVPISNHLYFYWYRQILGQKVEFLVSFYNNEISEKSEIFDDQFSVERPDGSNFTLKIRSTKLEDSAMYFCASSGSGGYQETQYFGPGTRLLVL.

The genes are TRBV10-3 and TRBJ2-5; TRBD1 matches 8 bases. The CDR3 covers 15 residues. Trimming cost V 4 bases and J 5 bases; bases outside gene matches: 9. The germline gives CDR1 ENHRY, CDR2 SYGVKD. The CDR3 region has the DNA TGTGCCATCAGTGCCCTAGACAGGGGCTCGGAGACCCAGTACTTC. Translating gives CAISALDRGSETQYF.

The CDR3 DNA is TGTGCCAGCAGAATCTCGGGTCAGGGGACTAATGAAAAACTGTTTTTT. This sequence encodes CASRISGQGTNEKLFF. The V gene is TRBV28, the J gene TRBJ1-4, with a tentative D call TRBD1 (6 bases). The CDR3 extends over 16 amino acids. Trimming took 6 bases from V and 2 from J, leaving 16 bases between them. Per the germline V gene, CDR1 is MDHEN and CDR2 is SYDVKM.

This rearrangement joins TRBV5-4 to TRBJ2-1, with D possibly called TRBD1 or TRBD2 (5 bases each). V shed 0 bases and J shed 8 bases, with 9 bases lying between them. Germline V gene sequence: CDR1 SGHNT, CDR2 YYREEE (reference sequence). The CDR3 loop spans 13 amino acids. Here the CDR3 reads CASSLGGVDEQFF. For the CDR3, the DNA is TGTGCCAGCAGCTTGGGAGGGGTCGATGAGCAGTTCTTC.

The J gene is TRBJ2-5, the V gene TRBV19; D is possibly TRBD1 (6 bases). This CDR3 spans 13 amino acids. V lost 10 bases and J lost 0, with 12 bases in between. In germline, CDR1 is LNHDA, CDR2 SQIVND (reference sequence). The CDR3 loop is CATRDIYQETQYF. The DNA for the CDR3 is TGTGCCACTAGGGACATTTACCAAGAGACCCAGTACTTC.

V usage is TRBV11-2 and J usage is TRBJ2-3; D is unresolved. The length of the CDR3 is 14 residues. CDR1 is SGHAT, CDR2 FQNNGV, per germline. Trimming shortened V by 1 base and J by 2 bases, and 7 bases separated the two germline ends. CDR3 loop: CASSLGAFTDTQYF. CDR3 coding DNA: TGTGCCAGCAGCTTAGGGGCCTTCACAGATACGCAGTATTTT.

The rearrangement joins TRBV6-4 to TRBJ2-2; D gene uncertain. The CDR3 contains 14 residues. Looked up from germline, CDR1 is MRHNA and CDR2 is SNTAGT. V was clipped by 3 bases and J by 2 bases, with 7 bases between them. CDR3 sequence (DNA): TGTGCCAGCAGTGAAGGTGTAAACACCGGGGAGCTGTTTTTT. It codes for CASSEGVNTGELFF.

The chain combines TRBV10-1 with TRBJ2-7; D not resolved. Between the trimmed V and J ends, which lost 6 bases and 1 base, there was a span of 19 bases. The germline CDR1 and CDR2 sequences are WNHNN and SYGVQD (reference sequence). The CDR3 loop spans 16 amino acids. The CDR3 nucleotides read TGCGCCAGCAGCTATGGGTGCAGGACGGCTTCCTACGAGCAGTACTTC. Its protein product is CASSYGCRTASYEQYF.

V usage is TRBV28 and J usage is TRBJ2-7; D not resolved. V lost 3 bases to trimming and J lost 6 bases, with 15 bases between them. The CDR3 length is 14 residues. In germline, CDR1 is MDHEN, CDR2 SYDVKM. CDR3 sequence reads: CASSLGQSPLEQYF. CDR3 sequence (DNA): TGTGCCAGCAGTTTGGGTCAGTCTCCTCTCGAGCAGTACTTC. The variable domain in full, completed from reference TRBV28 and TRBJ2-7, reads DVKVTQSSRYLVKRTGEKVFLECVQDMDHENMFWYRQDPGLGLRLIYFSYDVKMKEKGDIPEGYSVSREKKERFSLILESASTNQTSMYLCASSLGQSPLEQYFGPGTRLTVT.

V is TRBV10-2 and J is TRBJ1-1; D unclear. The CDR3 is made up of 14 amino acids. The germline V gene has CDR1 WSHSY and CDR2 SAAADI. V lost 7 bases and J 1 base, leaving 13 bases between the germline ends. The CDR3 reads CASTHPPENTEAFF. Written as DNA, the CDR3 is TGCGCCAGCACCCACCCCCCAGAGAACACTGAAGCTTTCTTT.

J is TRBJ2-1 and V is TRBV7-8; no definite D call. Germline V gene lookup returns CDR1 SGHVS and CDR2 FQNEAQ. V was clipped by 5 bases and J by 4 bases, with 15 bases between them. The CDR3 is 15 residues long. The CDR3 DNA follows: TGTGCCAGCAGCACCCTAACGAAACGTTACAATGAGCAGTTCTTC. It specifies CASSTLTKRYNEQFF.

This clone was counted once. J is TRBJ2-1 and V is TRBV11-2; TRBD2 matches 7 bases. V shed 4 bases and J 8 bases; nucleotides not matched to a gene: 8. Germline CDR1 is SGHAT and CDR2 is FQNNGV. The CDR3 sequence is 14 residues long. DNA for the CDR3: TGTGCCAGCAGCTGGACTAGTGAGTTCGATGAGCAGTTCTTC. It codes for CASSWTSEFDEQFF.

This chain connects TRBV4-3 to TRBJ2-7; D gene ambiguous. The ends were cut back, 0 bases at V and 7 bases at J, with 19 bases in the middle. The germline V gene encodes CDR1 LGHNA and CDR2 YSLEER. CDR3 length: 16 residues. CDR3 sequence: CASSQDILSSLGEQYF. The CDR3 coding sequence is TGCGCCAGCAGCCAAGATATCCTTTCCTCCCTGGGAGAGCAGTACTTC.